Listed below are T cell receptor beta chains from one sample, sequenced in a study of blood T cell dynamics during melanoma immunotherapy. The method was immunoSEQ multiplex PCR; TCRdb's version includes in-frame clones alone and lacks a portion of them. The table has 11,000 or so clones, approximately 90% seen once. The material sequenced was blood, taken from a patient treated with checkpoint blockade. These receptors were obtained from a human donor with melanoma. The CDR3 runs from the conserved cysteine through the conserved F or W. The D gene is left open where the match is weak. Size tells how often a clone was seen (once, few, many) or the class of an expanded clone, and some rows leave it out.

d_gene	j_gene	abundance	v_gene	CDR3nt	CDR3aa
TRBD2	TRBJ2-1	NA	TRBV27	TGTGCCAGCAGTCCCGGGGTAGCGGGAAACCGTGAGCAGTTCTTC	CASSPGVAGNREQFF
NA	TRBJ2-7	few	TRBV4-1	TGCGCCAGCAGCCCAAATTGGGGGAGCGGGGAGCAGTACTTC	CASSPNWGSGEQYF
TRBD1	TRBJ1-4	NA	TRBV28	TGTGCCAGCAGTCCCCAGGGACAGTGGACTAATGAAAAACTGTTTTTT	CASSPQGQWTNEKLFF
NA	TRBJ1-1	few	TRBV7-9	TGTGCCTCCTTCCTGAACACTGAAGCTTTCTTT	CASFLNTEAFF
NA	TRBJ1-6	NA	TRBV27	TGTGCCAGCAGGGTCGGGGGGCTAGGATCACCCCTCCACTTT	CASRVGGLGSPLHF
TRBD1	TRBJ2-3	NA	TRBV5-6	TGTGCCAGCAGCCCCCGGACAGGGGGCCTCAGGGATACGCAGTATTTT	CASSPRTGGLRDTQYF
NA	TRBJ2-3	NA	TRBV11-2	TGTGCCAGCAGCTTAGAGGGGGTTGCGGGGGCCCGAGATACGCAGTATTTT	CASSLEGVAGARDTQYF
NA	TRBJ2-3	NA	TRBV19	TGTGCCAGTAGCCCGAGCACAGATACGCAGTATTTT	CASSPSTDTQYF
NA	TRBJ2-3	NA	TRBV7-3	TGTGCCAGCAGCCCCCGGGCCCGCACAGATACGCAGTATTTT	CASSPRARTDTQYF
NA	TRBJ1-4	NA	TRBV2	TGTGCCAGCAGTGAAACACCGGGACTCCCCGTGCGAAAACTGTTTTTT	CASSETPGLPVRKLFF
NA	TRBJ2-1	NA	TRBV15	TGTGCCACCAGCAGGAGGGGCGCGTCATACAATGAGCAGTTCTTC	CATSRRGASYNEQFF
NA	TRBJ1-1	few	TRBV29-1	TGCAGCGTTGCGAAGGGCACTGAAGCTTTCTTT	CSVAKGTEAFF
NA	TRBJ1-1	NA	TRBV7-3	TGTGCCAGCACCTGGGGCCCTGAAGCTTTCTTT	CASTWGPEAFF
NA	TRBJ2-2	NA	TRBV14	TGTGCCAGCAGCAAGAACAGGGACACCGGGGAGCTGTTTTTT	CASSKNRDTGELFF
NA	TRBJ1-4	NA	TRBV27	TGTGCCAGCAGTTTATACGGCCCCTCGGGTGAAAAACTGTTTTTT	CASSLYGPSGEKLFF
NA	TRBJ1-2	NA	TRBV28	TGTGCCAGCAGCCCCTTGCGGAGGAAAGCTAACTATGGCTACACCTTC	CASSPLRRKANYGYTF
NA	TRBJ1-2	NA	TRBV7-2	TGTGCCAGCAGCCCCGGGGGCCAGGCCAGGGGCTACACCTTC	CASSPGGQARGYTF
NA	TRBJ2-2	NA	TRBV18	TGTGCCAGCTCACCCCCGGGCACCGGGGAGCTGTTTTTT	CASSPPGTGELFF
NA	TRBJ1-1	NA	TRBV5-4	TGTGCCAGCAGCTTGAGTGGGCGGACTGAAGCTTTCTTT	CASSLSGRTEAFF
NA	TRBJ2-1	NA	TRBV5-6	TGTGCCAGCAGCTGGGGAAGCTCCTACAATGAGCAGTTCTTC	CASSWGSSYNEQFF
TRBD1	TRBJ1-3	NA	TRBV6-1	TGTGCCAGCACCAGAACAGGGGCTGGAAACACCATATATTTT	CASTRTGAGNTIYF
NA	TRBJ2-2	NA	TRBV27	TGTGCCAGCAGTTTTTTCCCCAAAGGGGGGAAAGGTGGCACCGGGGAGCTGTTTTTT	CASSFFPKGGKGGTGELFF
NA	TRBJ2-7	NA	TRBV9	TGTGCCAGCAGTCTCCGGGGGCTAGCGGTCTACGAGCAGTACTTC	CASSLRGLAVYEQYF
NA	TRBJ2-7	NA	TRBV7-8	TGTGCCAGCAGCTTAGCGCAGGGGCCATCCTACGAGCAGTACTTC	CASSLAQGPSYEQYF
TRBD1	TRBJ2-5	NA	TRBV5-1	TGCGCCAGCAGCCAGGGACAGGGTCCCCAAGAGACCCAGTACTTC	CASSQGQGPQETQYF
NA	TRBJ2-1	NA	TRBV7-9	TGTGCCAGCAGCCTGGACCCCCGGCCTTACAATGAGCAGTTCTTC	CASSLDPRPYNEQFF
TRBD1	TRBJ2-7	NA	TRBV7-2	TGTGCCAGCACTAGGTTAGGGACAGCCTACTACGAGCAGTACTTC	CASTRLGTAYYEQYF
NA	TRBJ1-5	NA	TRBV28	TGTGCCAGCAGTCCGGGGCGGGGGGCTGGAAATCAGCCCCAGCATTTT	CASSPGRGAGNQPQHF
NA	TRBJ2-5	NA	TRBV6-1	TGTGCCAGCAGTGAAGCCCCGGGCCTGGAGACCCAGTACTTC	CASSEAPGLETQYF